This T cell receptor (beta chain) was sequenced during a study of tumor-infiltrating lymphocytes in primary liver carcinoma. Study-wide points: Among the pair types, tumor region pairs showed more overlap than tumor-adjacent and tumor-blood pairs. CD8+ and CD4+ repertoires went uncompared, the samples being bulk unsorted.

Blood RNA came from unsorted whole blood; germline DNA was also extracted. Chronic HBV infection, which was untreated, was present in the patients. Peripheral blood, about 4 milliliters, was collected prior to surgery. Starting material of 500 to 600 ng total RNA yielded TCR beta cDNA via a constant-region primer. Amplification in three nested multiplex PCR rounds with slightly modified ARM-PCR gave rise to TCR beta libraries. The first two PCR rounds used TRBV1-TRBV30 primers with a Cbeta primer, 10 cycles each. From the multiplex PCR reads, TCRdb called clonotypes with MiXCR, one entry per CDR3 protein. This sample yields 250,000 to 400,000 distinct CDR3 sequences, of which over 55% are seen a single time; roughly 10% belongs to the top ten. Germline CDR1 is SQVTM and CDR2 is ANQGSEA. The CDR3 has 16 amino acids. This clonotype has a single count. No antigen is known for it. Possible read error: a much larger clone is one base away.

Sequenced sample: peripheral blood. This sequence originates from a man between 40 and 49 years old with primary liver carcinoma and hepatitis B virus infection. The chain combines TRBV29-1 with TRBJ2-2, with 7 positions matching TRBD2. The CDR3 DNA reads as TGCAGCGTTGGCGGTCCCGGAGCGGGACTTACCGGGGACCTGTTTTTT. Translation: CSVGGPGAGLTGDLFF.